The next 18 T cell receptor beta chains were all read from a single sample in a study of Graves' ophthalmopathy and Graves' hyperthyroidism. The study amplified TCR beta CDR3 regions using RNA transcripts. In the first round, RT-PCR was carried out with HTBI primers, and a multiplex PCR formed the second round. TCRdb called the multiplex PCR reads again in MiXCR, with one record for every CDR3 protein. The table lists about 740,000 distinct CDR3 sequences, roughly 40% of them singletons, with about 40% in the top ten. Sequences were obtained from peripheral blood. The receptors derive from an adult man with Graves' ophthalmopathy.

This chain connects TRBV24-1 to TRBJ1-5; maybe TRBD1 (5 bases). Germline lookup yields CDR1 KGHDR and CDR2 SFDVKD. The CDR3 has 13 amino acids. Trimming shortened V by 12 bases and J by 3 bases, and 14 bases separated the two germline ends. The CDR3 reads CAWAKGVNQPQHF. The CDR3 DNA follows: TGTGCCTGGGCTAAAGGGGTCAATCAGCCCCAGCATTTT.

This clonotype was picked up a small number of times. The chain has TRBV7-3 and TRBJ2-5; 7 nucleotides agree with TRBD2. CDR3 length: 15 amino acids. The germline CDR1 and CDR2 sequences are SGHTA and FQGTGA. J lost 1 base, V lost 1 base, and 3 bases had no gene match. The chain's CDR3 is CASSLSGRPQETQYF. The CDR3, as DNA: TGTGCCAGCAGCTTAAGCGGGAGACCCCAAGAGACCCAGTACTTC.

As to this clonotype: Compared with germline, one end of the junction differs, possibly owing to a read error. The genes are TRBV24-1 and TRBJ1-5; a weak D match, TRBD1 (6 bases). From germline, CDR1 is KGHDR and CDR2 SFDVKD. There are 14 residues in the CDR3. CDR3: CASSLGGGQQPQHF. The CDR3 DNA reads TGTGCCAGCAGTTTAGGGGGGGGACAACAGCCCCAGCATTTT.

This clonotype was detected a few times. This rearrangement joins TRBV9 to TRBJ1-1, with TRBD1 as a possible D gene (6 bases). Germline V lookup: CDR1 SGDLS, CDR2 YYNGEE. The CDR3 contains 15 residues. V lost 3 bases and J lost 4, with 16 bases in between. This CDR3 reads CASSEWAGRGTEAFF. The CDR3 nucleotides read TGTGCCAGCAGCGAGTGGGCGGGCAGGGGCACTGAAGCTTTCTTT. Complete variable domain (other parts from reference TRBV9 and TRBJ1-1): DSGVTQTPKHLITATGQRVTLRCSPRSGDLSVYWYQQSLDQGLQFLIQYYNGEERAKGNILERFSAQQFPDLHSELNLSSLELGDSALYFCASSEWAGRGTEAFFGQGTRLTVV.

Turning to this clonotype: Compared with germline, one end of the junction differs, possibly owing to a read error. The V gene is TRBV6-1, the J gene TRBJ2-5; D call uncertain. Per the germline V gene, CDR1 is MNHNS and CDR2 is SASEGT. The CDR3 totals 11 residues. CDR3 nucleotides: TGTGCCATCAGTGATACGGGTTCCCAGTACTTC. Its protein product is CAISDTGSQYF.

In regard to this clonotype: A read error may be the cause here, since a much bigger clone is one base away. The chain joins TRBV20-1 to TRBJ2-7, with D possibly TRBD1 on 5 matching bases. The V and J ends lost 4 bases and 5 bases respectively, with 15 bases between them. This CDR3 has 13 residues. Germline CDR1 DFQATT, CDR2 SNEGSKA (reference sequence). CDR3 sequence (DNA): TGCAGTGCTATCCGCAGGGCACATGACGAGCAGTACTTC. Translated, it gives CSAIRRAHDEQYF.

This clonotype has just a few counts. The V and J genes are TRBV4-3 and TRBJ1-1; D is uncertain. Trimming left V 0 bases short and J 4 bases short, with 9 bases between. From germline, CDR1 is LGHNA and CDR2 YSLEER. The length of the CDR3 is 14 residues. CDR3 region: CASSQDPAVTEAFF. As DNA, the CDR3 is TGCGCCAGCAGCCAAGATCCCGCGGTCACTGAAGCTTTCTTT.

This clonotype was observed at least ten times. The chain carries TRBV2 and TRBJ2-6, with D unresolved. The CDR3 is 15 residues long. Trimming cost V 5 bases and J 0 bases, with 8 bases left between them. Looked up from germline, CDR1 is SNHLY and CDR2 is FYNNEI. The CDR3 loop is CASSHGFSGANVLTF. The CDR3 DNA reads TGTGCCAGCAGTCACGGATTCTCTGGGGCCAACGTCCTGACTTTC.

Ten or more counts support this clonotype. The chain is built from TRBV7-3 and TRBJ2-7; D unclear. Trimming shortened V by 0 bases and J by 6 bases, and 9 bases separated the two germline ends. Germline V gene sequence: CDR1 SGHTA, CDR2 FQGTGA. The CDR3 covers 13 residues. CDR3 protein: CASSLTTGGEQYF. CDR3 DNA sequence: TGTGCCAGCAGCTTAACGACGGGCGGCGAGCAGTACTTC.

In nucleotides, the CDR3 is TGTGCCAGCAGCCAAACGGACAGGGCCGTCGATAGCTACACCTTC. Its translation: CASSQTDRAVDSYTF. The V call is TRBV10-3, the J call TRBJ1-2; 8 bases fit TRBD1. Trimming cost V 10 bases and J 9 bases; bases outside gene matches: 19. CDR1 ENHRY and CDR2 SYGVKD come from the germline V gene. The length of the CDR3 is 15 residues.

V usage is TRBV6-5 and J usage is TRBJ2-5; TRBD2 matches at 8 bases. Per the germline V gene, CDR1 is MNHEY and CDR2 is SVGAGI. V gave up 2 bases and J gave up 2 bases; unmatched junction bases: 7. This CDR3 is built from 16 residues. CDR3 protein: CASSYVGRAPQETQYF. The CDR3 DNA reads TGTGCCAGCAGTTACGTCGGGAGGGCCCCTCAAGAGACCCAGTACTTC.

There are many counts of this clonotype. The gene calls are TRBV29-1 and TRBJ2-7, with 8 bases lining up with TRBD2. V dropped 4 bases and J dropped 2; count of bases not matched to a gene: 13. Germline V gene data show CDR1 as SQVTM and CDR2 as ANQGSEA. The CDR3 consists of 16 residues. CDR3 nucleotide sequence: TGCAGCGTTGGGATGGATCGAGCGGGAGTTCCCTACGAGCAGTACTTC. Residues: CSVGMDRAGVPYEQYF.

This clonotype was seen more than once but under ten times. The V and J genes are TRBV7-2 and TRBJ2-7, with TRBD1 identical over 9 bases. The CDR3 runs to 15 residues. The V and J ends lost 5 bases and 3 bases, in that order; junction bases with no gene match: 8. Germline lookup yields CDR1 SGHTA and CDR2 FQGNSA. CDR3 amino acids: CASSPGTGRIYEQYF. The CDR3 DNA is TGTGCCAGCAGCCCCGGGACAGGGAGGATCTACGAGCAGTACTTC.

This rearrangement joins TRBV5-5 to TRBJ1-1; 7 nucleotides align to TRBD1. The CDR3 extends over 16 amino acids. Unmatched junction bases numbered 12, after V lost 3 bases and J lost 4 bases. The germline CDR1 and CDR2 sequences are SGHKS and YYEKEE (reference sequence). As DNA, the CDR3 is TGTGCCAGCAGCTCACCAGGGGTCAGGGGGGCCACTGAAGCTTTCTTT. It yields the protein CASSSPGVRGATEAFF.

This clonotype was picked up many times. The V and J genes are TRBV2 and TRBJ1-6; D not certain. V was trimmed by 6 bases and J by 13 bases, leaving 13 bases between them. The CDR3 is 12 residues long. CDR1 is SNHLY and CDR2 is FYNNEI in the germline V gene. The DNA of the CDR3 is TGTGCCAGCAGGGCCAGGATAGAGCCCCTCCACTTT. Translating it yields CASRARIEPLHF.

The table lists this clonotype with a few counts. The chain uses TRBV19 and TRBJ1-5; D unresolved. Trimming removed 4 bases at V and 5 bases at J, with 12 bases between. Germline V gene data show CDR1 as LNHDA and CDR2 as SQIVND (reference sequence). The CDR3 sequence is 14 residues long. The CDR3 protein is CASSRSVGHQPQHF. As DNA, the CDR3 is TGTGCCAGTAGTAGGAGTGTTGGGCATCAGCCCCAGCATTTT.

The chain's CDR3 is CSARREGDEQYF. In DNA form, the CDR3 reads TGCAGTGCTAGGAGGGAGGGTGATGAGCAGTACTTC. The chain employs TRBV20-1 and TRBJ2-7; TRBD2 matches at 7 bases. Germline CDR1 DFQATT, CDR2 SNEGSKA (reference sequence). This CDR3 is 12 amino acids long. V lost 3 bases, J lost 7 bases, and 6 bases stayed unmatched.

This clonotype was seen at least ten times. The rearrangement uses TRBV25-1 and TRBJ1-3; D is perhaps TRBD1 (5 bases). The germline gives CDR1 MGHDK, CDR2 SYGVNS. V gave up 3 bases and J gave up 2 bases, with 11 bases separating them. This CDR3 comprises 15 residues. CDR3 in DNA: TGTGCCAGCAGTGAGGGGGATCCGGCTGGAAACACCATATATTTT. Amino acids: CASSEGDPAGNTIYF.